These 10 T cell receptor beta chains were sequenced from one sample in a study of cytomegalovirus exposure and HLA in healthy donors. With 60 Vbeta and 13 Jbeta primers, the PCR was carried out. Method: immunoSEQ multiplex PCR; TCRdb's copy keeps in-frame clones and lacks some. The sample has roughly 180,000 clones, approximately 80% seen once. The sequenced sample was PBMCs. The source is a male donor in good health and CMV-seronegative.

The rearrangement joins TRBV4-2 to TRBJ2-5; 7 positions agree with TRBD2. The CDR3 has 15 amino acids. Germline V gene data show CDR1 as LGHNA and CDR2 as YNFKEQ. Trimming at V came to 0 bases and at J to 5 bases, leaving 6 bases not matched to a gene. CDR3 in amino acids: CASSQEGGTGETQYF. The CDR3 DNA reads as TGTGCCAGCAGCCAAGAGGGGGGGACTGGGGAGACCCAGTACTTC.

CDR3 bases: TGCGCCAGCAGCCATCCCATCACAGGGGAACTCTCCGGTTCACCCCTCCACTTT. It specifies CASSHPITGELSGSPLHF. The rearrangement links TRBV4-1 to TRBJ1-6; TRBD1 matches at 7 bases. Trimming at V came to 3 bases and at J to 9 bases, leaving 17 bases not matched to a gene. The CDR3 consists of 18 residues. Germline V gene data show CDR1 as MGHRA and CDR2 as YSYEKL.

The chain uses TRBV7-6 and TRBJ1-5, with 10 nucleotides matching TRBD1. The CDR3 is 16 amino acids. With V trimmed by 6 bases and J by 5 bases, 10 bases remained unmatched. CDR1 SGHVS and CDR2 FNYEAQ come from the germline V gene. The CDR3 DNA sequence: TGTGCCAGCAGTTCGGACAGGGGGTCCCAGGATCAGCCCCAGCATTTT. Its translation is CASSSDRGSQDQPQHF.

Notes on this clone: One end of the junction is discordant with germline, which a read error may explain. V is TRBV28 and J is TRBJ1-1; no clear D gene. The CDR3 is made up of 10 amino acids. Germline CDR1 and CDR2: MDHEN and SYDVKM. The CDR3 nucleotides are TGTGCCAGCAGTTTTCACCGCGGTATCTTT. The encoded protein is CASSFHRGIF. The full variable domain, in which reference TRBV28 and TRBJ1-1 provide the parts outside the CDR3, is DVKVTQSSRYLVKRTGEKVFLECVQDMDHENMFWYRQDPGLGLRLIYFSYDVKMKEKGDIPEGYSVSREKKERFSLILESASTNQTSMYLCASSFHRGIFGQGTRLTVV.

This clone was recorded once. V and J are TRBV9 and TRBJ2-7, with TRBD2 as a possible D gene (5 bases). Per the germline V gene, CDR1 is SGDLS and CDR2 is YYNGEE. The CDR3 has 14 amino acids. Between the trimmed V and J ends, which lost 3 bases and 0 bases, there was a span of 10 bases. CDR3 DNA: TGTGCCAGCAGCGCCCAAGGGAGCTCCTACGAGCAGTACTTC. Translation: CASSAQGSSYEQYF.

The rearrangement links TRBV7-2 to TRBJ2-3; D is unresolved. Looked up from germline, CDR1 is SGHTA and CDR2 is FQGNSA. The V end was cut by 1 base, the J end by 4 bases, with 6 bases between. This CDR3 spans 13 amino acids. The chain's CDR3 is CASSLVGSDTQYF. The CDR3 DNA reads as TGTGCCAGCAGCTTAGTCGGGTCAGATACGCAGTATTTT.

This clone has just a few counts. The genes are TRBV5-6 and TRBJ1-1, with D tentatively TRBD1 (5 bases). V was trimmed by 2 bases and J by 5 bases, leaving 22 bases between them. Germline CDR1 SGHDT, CDR2 YYEEEE. This CDR3 comprises 17 residues. CDR3 DNA sequence: TGTGCCAGCAGCTTCTCACAGGACCTGCGCGCGAGAACTGAAGCTTTCTTT. It codes for CASSFSQDLRARTEAFF.

The chain combines TRBV29-1 with TRBJ2-5, with TRBD2 matching over 9 bases. The germline CDR1 and CDR2 sequences are SQVTM and ANQGSEA. CDR3 length: 14 amino acids. The V gene end was trimmed by 6 bases and the J gene end by 5 bases; junction bases not matched to a gene: 10. CDR3 sequence: CSVETVAGVETQYF. For the CDR3, the DNA is TGCAGCGTCGAGACGGTAGCGGGGGTGGAGACCCAGTACTTC.

J is TRBJ2-1 and V is TRBV4-2; tentative D call: TRBD2 (5 bases). V shed 0 bases and J shed 13 bases, with 22 bases lying between them. This CDR3 comprises 16 residues. The germline CDR1 and CDR2 sequences are LGHNA and YNFKEQ. The DNA for the CDR3 is TGTGCCAGCAGCCAAGAGAACCAAAAAAGAGACTACCCACAGTTCTTC. Protein product: CASSQENQKRDYPQFF.

The chain employs TRBV13 and TRBJ2-7; the match to TRBD2 covers 7 bases. CDR3 length equals 13 residues. From germline, CDR1 is PRHDT and CDR2 FYEKMQ (reference sequence). V was pared by 5 bases and J by 0 bases, with 1 base of the junction left unmatched. The CDR3 coding sequence is TGTGCCAGCAGCGGGAGGGACTCCTACGAGCAGTACTTC. It yields the protein CASSGRDSYEQYF.